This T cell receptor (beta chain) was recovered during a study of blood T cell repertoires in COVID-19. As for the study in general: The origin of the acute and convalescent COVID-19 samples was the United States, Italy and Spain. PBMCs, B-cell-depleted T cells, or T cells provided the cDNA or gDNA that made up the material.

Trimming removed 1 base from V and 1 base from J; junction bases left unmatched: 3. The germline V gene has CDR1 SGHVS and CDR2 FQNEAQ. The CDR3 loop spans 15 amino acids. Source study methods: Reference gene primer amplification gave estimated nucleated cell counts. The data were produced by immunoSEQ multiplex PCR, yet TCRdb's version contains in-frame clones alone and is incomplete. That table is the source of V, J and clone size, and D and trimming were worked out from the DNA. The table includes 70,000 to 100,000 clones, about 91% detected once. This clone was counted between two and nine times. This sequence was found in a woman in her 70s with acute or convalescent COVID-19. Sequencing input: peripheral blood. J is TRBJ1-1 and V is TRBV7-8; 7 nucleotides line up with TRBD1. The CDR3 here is CASSLEDRKNTEAFF. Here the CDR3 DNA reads TGTGCCAGCAGCTTAGAGGACAGGAAGAACACTGAAGCTTTCTTT.